The T cell receptor beta chain under discussion was sequenced for a study of T cells expressing NK-cell markers. Study-level points and caveats: NKG2C+ dominant clonotype frequencies in about six donors were about 1.0-7.5% of CD8+ T cells.

Production of TCR beta cDNA relied on 5'RACE template switching with UMIs. Each CDR3 protein gets one entry in TCRdb, which reprocessed the 5' RACE reads and gives no DNA. The ten top clones account for around a tenth, within a sample of roughly 390,000 distinct CDR3 sequences. A word on this clonotype: Its antigen is as yet unknown.

CDR1 and CDR2 from the germline V gene are SEHNR and FQNEAQ (reference sequence). CDR3 length: 16 amino acids. This TCR was recovered from a woman aged 45-65 years in good health. The sequencing sample was made of blood T cells: a sorted CD56 or NKG2C T cell subset, CD4+ or CD8+ T cells, or bulk PBMC T cells (not recorded which). This rearrangement joins TRBV7-9 to TRBJ2-5. This CDR3 reads CASSFGGPLGQETQYF.